Listed below are T cell receptor beta chains from one sample, sequenced in a study of T-cell memory formation after mild COVID-19. MiXCR, run by TCRdb on the 5' RACE reads, gives a single entry per CDR3 protein. The sample shows roughly 50,000 distinct CDR3 sequences, over 7.5% of them seen only once. Sequencing was carried out using PBMCs or a T cell subset sorted from them (not recorded which). Receptors were obtained from a man younger than 35 who had mild COVID-19 (a few samples of this study predate the infection). Cell type and time point are not known. The CDR3 runs from the conserved cysteine through the conserved F or W. The D gene is left open where the match is weak. A clone size is listed for some rows: how often the clone was seen (once, few, many), or a class if it is expanded.

CDR3nt	CDR3aa	d_gene	j_gene	abundance	v_gene
TGTGCCAGCAGCTTATCGACAGCCAACACTGAAGCTTTCTTT	CASSLSTANTEAFF	NA	TRBJ1-1	few	TRBV7-2
TGTGCCACCAGTGAGGCCCAGGGGAGGGACCCAGATACGCAGTATTTT	CATSEAQGRDPDTQYF	NA	TRBJ2-3	NA	TRBV24-1
TGTGCCACCAGCAGAGATGGGAGGGAGTACAATGAGCAGTTCTTC	CATSRDGREYNEQFF	TRBD2	TRBJ2-1	NA	TRBV15
TGCGCCAGCAGCTTGCACTACGCGAACAATGAGCAGTTCTTC	CASSLHYANNEQFF	NA	TRBJ2-1	few	TRBV5-1
TGCAGCCCATGGTCCAGCGGGATCTACAATGAGCAGTTCTTC	CSPWSSGIYNEQFF	TRBD2	TRBJ2-1	NA	TRBV20-1
TGTGCCAGCAGCCCGAGCGGCAGCCGCTCCTATAATTCACCCCTCCACTTT	CASSPSGSRSYNSPLHF	NA	TRBJ1-6	NA	TRBV4-2
TGTGCCTGGAGTATCCGTGGGGGGGCCAACGTCCTGACTTTC	CAWSIRGGANVLTF	NA	TRBJ2-6	many	TRBV30
TGTGCCAGCAGAAGCGGGGGGGCCCAAGAGACCCAGTACTTC	CASRSGGAQETQYF	TRBD2	TRBJ2-5	few	TRBV28
TGTGCCAGCACCAGATCCGGGGAGCTGTTTTTT	CASTRSGELFF	NA	TRBJ2-2	many	TRBV7-8
TGTGCCAGCATAGCGACTAGTTACAATGAGCAGTTCTTC	CASIATSYNEQFF	NA	TRBJ2-1	few	TRBV28
TGTGCCAGCAGCCGTCTCATCACAGATACGCAGTATTTT	CASSRLITDTQYF	NA	TRBJ2-3	many	TRBV7-2
TGTGCCAGCAGCCAAGATAGTAGGGAAGGCACGCAGTATTTT	CASSQDSREGTQYF	NA	TRBJ2-3	NA	TRBV4-2
TGTGCCAGCTCACCAAATCAGGGGAATGAGCAGTTCTTC	CASSPNQGNEQFF	NA	TRBJ2-1	few	TRBV18
TGCGCCAGCAGCAGGGACGGCCGGGGACACAATGAGCAGTTCTTC	CASSRDGRGHNEQFF	NA	TRBJ2-1	few	TRBV5-1
TGTGCCAGCAGCCAACGGGGGGCTCCTTCCTACAATGAGCAGTTCTTC	CASSQRGAPSYNEQFF	NA	TRBJ2-1	few	TRBV3-1
TGCAGTGCTGAGGGACTGGCGAACACTGAAGCTTTCTTT	CSAEGLANTEAFF	NA	TRBJ1-1	few	TRBV20-1
TGTGCCAGCAGTTTAGGCAGGGAGGAGACCCAGTACTTC	CASSLGREETQYF	NA	TRBJ2-5	many	TRBV27
TGTGCCAGCTCACCAACCGCTCCGGGGGCTGAGAATGAGCAGTTCTTC	CASSPTAPGAENEQFF	NA	TRBJ2-1	NA	TRBV18
TGTGCCAGCAGCTTAATACAGAACACTGAAGCTTTCTTT	CASSLIQNTEAFF	NA	TRBJ1-1	few	TRBV11-3
TGCGCCAGCAGCGACCACAGGGTCTACGAGCAGTACTTC	CASSDHRVYEQYF	NA	TRBJ2-7	NA	TRBV5-1
TGTGCCAGCAGTCCAGGGCGAGTGAACACTGAAGCTTTCTTT	CASSPGRVNTEAFF	NA	TRBJ1-1	few	TRBV12-3/TRBV12-4
TGCAGTGCTAGAGTTGTCGACAGCCAAGAGACCCAGTACTTC	CSARVVDSQETQYF	NA	TRBJ2-5	NA	TRBV20-1
TGTGCCAGTTCCACGTCCGGCCTAGGCTACACCTTC	CASSTSGLGYTF	NA	TRBJ1-2	few	TRBV28
TGTGCCAGCAGCTTAACAGCGGGGGGAGAGACCCAGTACTTC	CASSLTAGGETQYF	TRBD2	TRBJ2-5	NA	TRBV11-3
TGCAGTGCTAGCCCCCAGCGGGGGGGTTACAATGAGCAGTTCTTC	CSASPQRGGYNEQFF	TRBD2	TRBJ2-1	few	TRBV20-1
TGTGCCAGCAGCCACAGCGAGTCCTACGAGCAGTACTTC	CASSHSESYEQYF	NA	TRBJ2-7	NA	TRBV7-2
TGCGCCAGCAGCCCGGGACAGGACTATGGCTACACCTTC	CASSPGQDYGYTF	TRBD1	TRBJ1-2	many	TRBV5-1
TGTGCCAGCTCATTCCGGGACAGAGACACTGAAGCTTTCTTT	CASSFRDRDTEAFF	TRBD1	TRBJ1-1	few	TRBV18
TGTGCCACCTCAATGGGCACTGAAGCTTTCTTT	CATSMGTEAFF	NA	TRBJ1-1	NA	TRBV6-2/TRBV6-3
TGTGCCAGCAGCTTAGAAGGAGTGACTAGCCAGTCCCGCTCCTACGAGCAGTACTTC	CASSLEGVTSQSRSYEQYF	TRBD2	TRBJ2-7	NA	TRBV7-4
TGTGCCAGCAGTGAAGCGCCTAGGGATCAGCCCCAGCATTTT	CASSEAPRDQPQHF	NA	TRBJ1-5	few	TRBV6-1
TGCGCCAGCAGCTTGGAAGCGGGAGCAGATACGCAGTATTTT	CASSLEAGADTQYF	TRBD2	TRBJ2-3	NA	TRBV5-1
TGCAGTGCTAGCGAGTGGGATTCTGGCCGACAAGAGACCCAGTACTTC	CSASEWDSGRQETQYF	NA	TRBJ2-5	few	TRBV20-1
TGTGCCAGCAGGGGAACCGGGGAGCTGTTTTTT	CASRGTGELFF	NA	TRBJ2-2	few	TRBV12-3/TRBV12-4
TGTGCCAGCAGCAACCGGGACAGGGCACACGAGCAGTACTTC	CASSNRDRAHEQYF	TRBD1	TRBJ2-7	few	TRBV5-5
TGTGCCACCACCGCTAGCGGGGGGGCCCCAGAGACCCAGTACTTC	CATTASGGAPETQYF	TRBD2	TRBJ2-5	NA	TRBV24-1
TGTGCCAGCAGCTTAGTGCTTGGGAGTAACACCGGGGAGCTGTTTTTT	CASSLVLGSNTGELFF	NA	TRBJ2-2	many	TRBV7-9
TGTGCCAGCAGTCTCCAAATGGTAAAAGAGACCCAGTACTTC	CASSLQMVKETQYF	NA	TRBJ2-5	NA	TRBV5-6
TGTGCCAGCATCGGGACAGGGAACACTGAAGCTTTCTTT	CASIGTGNTEAFF	TRBD1	TRBJ1-1	NA	TRBV12-3/TRBV12-4
TGTGCCAGCTCACCGGTAGATTCCTCAGATACGCAGTATTTT	CASSPVDSSDTQYF	NA	TRBJ2-3	NA	TRBV18
TGTGCCAGCAGTGCCTATTCCGTCTGGGACACTGAAGCTTTCTTT	CASSAYSVWDTEAFF	NA	TRBJ1-1	few	TRBV25-1
TGTGCCAGCAGCTTAGACGGGGGGCTCACAGATACGCAGTATTTT	CASSLDGGLTDTQYF	NA	TRBJ2-3	many	TRBV7-3
TGTGCCAGCTCACCACGGATCGACAATGAGCAGTTCTTC	CASSPRIDNEQFF	NA	TRBJ2-1	few	TRBV18
TGTGCCAGCAGCTTAAGAGGGGAAGATACGCAGTATTTT	CASSLRGEDTQYF	NA	TRBJ2-3	few	TRBV7-2
TGTGCCAGCAGCGCAGGTTATGGAAGAGATACGCAGTATTTT	CASSAGYGRDTQYF	NA	TRBJ2-3	few	TRBV6-2/TRBV6-3
TGTGCCAGCAGCTCGCGACTCAGGGAGATGTATGGTGGCTACACCTTC	CASSSRLREMYGGYTF	NA	TRBJ1-2	once	TRBV7-8
TGTGCCAGCAGCGAGGGCGCTCCGGGGGGCACTGAAGCTTTCTTT	CASSEGAPGGTEAFF	NA	TRBJ1-1	many	TRBV5-5
TGTGCCAGCTCCCTAGGACCTAGCGGGGGACTCCAAGAGACCCAGTACTTC	CASSLGPSGGLQETQYF	TRBD2	TRBJ2-5	NA	TRBV5-6
TGCGCCAGCAGCCCGGGACAGGGAACCGGCTACACCTTC	CASSPGQGTGYTF	TRBD1	TRBJ1-2	NA	TRBV5-1
TGTGCCAGTGGACCCCAGAACACTGAAGCTTTCTTT	CASGPQNTEAFF	NA	TRBJ1-1	few	TRBV19
TGCGCCAGCAGCCCACAGGGCCTGGGACAATCACCCCTCCACTTT	CASSPQGLGQSPLHF	NA	TRBJ1-6	many	TRBV5-1
TGCGCCAGCAGCGCAAAGACAGGGGGAGGTGTCAATGAGCAGTTCTTC	CASSAKTGGGVNEQFF	TRBD1	TRBJ2-1	NA	TRBV5-1
TGCAGCGTTGTACCCATGAACACTGAAGCTTTCTTT	CSVVPMNTEAFF	NA	TRBJ1-1	few	TRBV29-1
TGTGCCAGCAGCCAGGAGGGACAGGGGAGCACTGGCTACACCTTC	CASSQEGQGSTGYTF	TRBD1	TRBJ1-2	few	TRBV4-2
TGTGCCAGCAGGGGGACGGTGAACACTGAAGCTTTCTTT	CASRGTVNTEAFF	NA	TRBJ1-1	few	TRBV2
TGTGCCAGCAGCCAGGATGGAGGGGTGGGGGAGCTGTTTTTT	CASSQDGGVGELFF	NA	TRBJ2-2	NA	TRBV7-3
TGCAGTGCTAGAGGGTGGGGCAATGAGCAGTTCTTC	CSARGWGNEQFF	NA	TRBJ2-1	few	TRBV20-1
TGTGCCAGCAGTTACATGGAGAACACTGAAGCTTTCTTT	CASSYMENTEAFF	NA	TRBJ1-1	NA	TRBV6-2/TRBV6-3
TGTGCCAGCAGTCCACATACAGGTAACACTGAAGCTTTCTTT	CASSPHTGNTEAFF	NA	TRBJ1-1	NA	TRBV28
TGTGCCAGCAGCCAGAGGACTAGCGGGGCAGAGACCCAGTACTTC	CASSQRTSGAETQYF	TRBD2	TRBJ2-5	NA	TRBV3-1